A selection of T cell receptor beta chains follows, all from one sample in a study of beta chain features in type 1 diabetes. The assay was immunoSEQ multiplex PCR, and TCRdb's table has in-frame clones only and misses some. The sample includes 150,000 or so clones, 7.5% to 9.5% of them seen just once. Sequenced input: central memory CD4+ T cells from blood. The source is a woman under 30 with type 1 diabetes. The CDR3 runs from the conserved cysteine through the conserved F or W. Each record gives: D gene, V gene, clone size, J gene, CDR3 protein, CDR3 DNA. D genes are given only for firm matches. Size is omitted from some rows. Given values are once, few, many or a class for expanded clones.

.,TRBV21-1,.,TRBJ2-1,CARGNEQFF,TGCGCGCGGGGGAATGAGCAGTTCTTC
TRBD1,TRBV18,.,TRBJ2-7,CASSQGQLYEQYF,TGTGCCAGCTCACAGGGACAGCTCTACGAGCAGTACTTC
TRBD1,TRBV28,few,TRBJ2-5,CASSRDRGEQYF,TGTGCCAGCAGCCGGGACAGGGGGGAGCAGTACTTC
TRBD1,TRBV5-1,few,TRBJ2-4,CASSLTGVDKNIQYF,TGCGCCAGCAGCCTGACAGGGGTGGACAAAAACATTCAGTACTTC
TRBD1,TRBV27,few,TRBJ2-7,CASQGQGGEQYF,TGTGCCTCCCAGGGACAGGGGGGCGAGCAGTACTTC
TRBD2,TRBV6-5,.,TRBJ2-1,CASRPGGVSYNEQFF,TGTGCCAGCCGCCCGGGGGGGGTTTCCTACAATGAGCAGTTCTTC
.,TRBV18,few,TRBJ2-1,CASSPPYLGASEQFF,TGTGCCAGCTCGCCTCCCTACTTGGGGGCCAGTGAGCAGTTCTTC
.,TRBV29-1,few,TRBJ1-5,CSVVERGNQPQHF,TGCAGCGTTGTGGAACGGGGGAATCAGCCCCAGCATTTT
TRBD2,TRBV28,few,TRBJ2-5,CASSSGSRETQYF,TGTGCCAGCAGCAGCGGGAGTAGAGAGACCCAGTACTTC
TRBD1,TRBV7-2,few,TRBJ2-6,CASSLTLQGAGANVLTF,TGTGCCAGCAGCTTAACGCTCCAGGGGGCTGGGGCCAACGTCCTGACTTTC
.,TRBV19,few,TRBJ1-5,CASSNAVHQPQHF,TGTGCCAGTAGTAATGCAGTCCATCAGCCCCAGCATTTT
.,TRBV27,few,TRBJ2-7,CASSFRGMAYEQYF,TGTGCCAGCAGTTTTCGGGGGATGGCCTACGAGCAGTACTTC
.,TRBV5-1,few,TRBJ2-3,CASSSAVLGDTQYF,TGCGCCAGCAGCTCAGCGGTCCTCGGGGATACGCAGTATTTT
TRBD1,TRBV12-5,few,TRBJ1-5,CASGTGANQPQHF,TGTGCTAGTGGGACAGGGGCGAATCAGCCCCAGCATTTT
TRBD1,TRBV28,.,TRBJ1-2,CASSFGQAYGYTF,TGTGCCAGCAGTTTCGGACAGGCCTATGGCTACACCTTC
.,TRBV4-3,many,TRBJ2-1,CASSQVHSYNEQFF,TGCGCCAGCAGCCAAGTTCACTCCTACAATGAGCAGTTCTTC
TRBD1,TRBV13,.,TRBJ2-7,CASSQGGRAAYEQYF,TGTGCCAGCAGCCAAGGGGGCAGGGCGGCCTACGAGCAGTACTTC
.,TRBV18,.,TRBJ1-1,CASSPPGNLNTEAFF,TGTGCCAGCTCACCCCCAGGGAACCTGAACACTGAAGCTTTCTTT
TRBD1,TRBV27,few,TRBJ1-6,CASSLGTGRRDSPLHF,TGTGCCAGCAGTTTAGGGACAGGGAGAAGGGATTCACCCCTCCACTTT
TRBD1,TRBV28,few,TRBJ2-7,CASRLQGADKQYF,TGTGCCAGCAGGCTGCAGGGGGCGGACAAGCAGTACTTC
TRBD2,TRBV7-2,few,TRBJ2-3,CASRSDGRARDTQYF,TGTGCCAGCAGGTCGGACGGGAGGGCGAGAGATACGCAGTATTTT
TRBD2,TRBV7-2,.,TRBJ2-5,CASSRGGATQYF,TGTGCCAGCAGCCGGGGGGGGGCGACCCAGTACTTC
.,TRBV5-6,few,TRBJ2-1,CASRSLVVTPRRSNEQFF,TGTGCCAGCAGGTCCTTGGTAGTTACCCCAAGGAGGAGCAATGAGCAGTTCTTC
.,TRBV15,.,TRBJ2-1,CATSRDSGLDEQFF,TGTGCCACCAGCAGAGATTCGGGTCTCGATGAGCAGTTCTTC
.,TRBV2,.,TRBJ2-5,CASSDWSGQETQYF,TGTGCCAGCAGTGATTGGAGCGGGCAAGAGACCCAGTACTTC
.,TRBV5-1,few,TRBJ1-3,CASSPWSGAGNTIYF,TGCGCCAGCAGCCCGTGGTCGGGGGCTGGAAACACCATATATTTT
.,TRBV29-1,.,TRBJ1-1,CSVEKTEYTEAFF,TGCAGCGTTGAGAAGACAGAGTACACTGAAGCTTTCTTT
TRBD1,TRBV14,few,TRBJ2-3,CASSQGQGADTQYF,TGTGCCAGCAGCCAAGGACAGGGGGCAGATACGCAGTATTTT
.,TRBV6-4,few,TRBJ2-1,CASSISGGPYNEQFF,TGTGCCAGCAGTATAAGCGGAGGGCCCTACAATGAGCAGTTCTTC
.,TRBV7-2,few,TRBJ2-7,CASSLAETRRLEQYF,TGTGCCAGCAGCTTAGCGGAGACTAGAAGGCTCGAGCAGTACTTC
TRBD2,TRBV19,few,TRBJ2-3,CASSIGTSPDTQYF,TGTGCCAGTAGTATCGGGACTAGCCCAGATACGCAGTATTTT
TRBD1,TRBV19,.,TRBJ1-5,CASSRDRSGNQPQHF,TGTGCCAGTAGTAGGGACAGATCTGGCAATCAGCCCCAGCATTTT
TRBD1,TRBV7-2,many,TRBJ2-1,CASSVQGGASVNEQFF,TGTGCCAGCAGCGTCCAAGGGGGCGCGTCGGTTAATGAGCAGTTCTTC
.,TRBV18,few,TRBJ2-5,CASSSVGETQYF,TGTGCCAGCTCAAGCGTTGGAGAGACCCAGTACTTC
TRBD1,TRBV5-5,many,TRBJ2-2,CASIPTGAGELFF,TGTGCCAGCATCCCGACAGGGGCCGGGGAGCTGTTTTTT
.,TRBV30,.,TRBJ1-5,CAWSLVQNQPQHF,TGTGCCTGGAGTTTGGTCCAGAATCAGCCCCAGCATTTT
.,TRBV15,few,TRBJ1-4,CATRLQVNEKLFF,TGTGCCACCAGATTACAGGTTAATGAAAAACTGTTTTTT
.,TRBV30,.,TRBJ2-7,CAWGRLGDEQYF,TGTGCCTGGGGCCGACTAGGGGACGAGCAGTACTTC
.,TRBV4-3,few,TRBJ1-2,CASSQVGGGSGYTF,TGCGCCAGCAGCCAGGTCGGGGGGGGATCTGGCTACACCTTC
.,TRBV7-3,few,TRBJ2-1,CASSVRAGNEQFF,TGTGCCAGCAGCGTGCGGGCCGGGAATGAGCAGTTCTTC
TRBD1,TRBV7-8,few,TRBJ2-1,CASSLPGQERYYNEQFF,TGTGCCAGCAGCTTGCCGGGACAGGAGAGGTACTACAATGAGCAGTTCTTC
.,TRBV6-5,few,TRBJ2-1,CASSYSTGATRNEQFF,TGTGCCAGCAGTTACAGTACGGGAGCTACAAGGAATGAGCAGTTCTTC
TRBD1,TRBV5-1,.,TRBJ2-7,CASSTRTGANLGEQYF,TGCGCCAGCAGCACACGGACAGGGGCAAATTTGGGGGAGCAGTACTTC
.,TRBV28,many,TRBJ2-2,CASRIQGFTGELFF,TGTGCCAGCAGGATTCAGGGGTTCACCGGGGAGCTGTTTTTT
.,TRBV11-2,.,TRBJ1-1,CASSLDQGGTEAFF,TGTGCCAGCAGCTTAGATCAAGGGGGCACTGAAGCTTTCTTT
TRBD1,TRBV27,.,TRBJ2-2,CASSPFTGGPNTGELFF,TGTGCCAGCAGCCCATTTACAGGGGGACCAAACACCGGGGAGCTGTTTTTT
.,TRBV7-8,few,TRBJ2-7,CASSLSSHSSYEQYF,TGTGCCAGCAGCTTAAGCAGTCACAGCTCCTACGAGCAGTACTTC
TRBD2,TRBV7-2,few,TRBJ2-3,CASSPGLITDTQYF,TGTGCCAGCAGCCCGGGACTAATCACAGATACGCAGTATTTT
TRBD1,TRBV25-1,few,TRBJ1-1,CASTQGLNTEAFF,TGTGCCAGCACACAGGGGCTTAACACTGAAGCTTTCTTT
.,TRBV30,few,TRBJ1-5,CAWSVQQGNQPQHF,TGTGCCTGGAGTGTCCAACAGGGTAATCAGCCCCAGCATTTT
.,TRBV4-2,.,TRBJ2-3,CASSQVPAWGTDTQYF,TGTGCCAGCAGCCAAGTTCCAGCGTGGGGCACAGATACGCAGTATTTT